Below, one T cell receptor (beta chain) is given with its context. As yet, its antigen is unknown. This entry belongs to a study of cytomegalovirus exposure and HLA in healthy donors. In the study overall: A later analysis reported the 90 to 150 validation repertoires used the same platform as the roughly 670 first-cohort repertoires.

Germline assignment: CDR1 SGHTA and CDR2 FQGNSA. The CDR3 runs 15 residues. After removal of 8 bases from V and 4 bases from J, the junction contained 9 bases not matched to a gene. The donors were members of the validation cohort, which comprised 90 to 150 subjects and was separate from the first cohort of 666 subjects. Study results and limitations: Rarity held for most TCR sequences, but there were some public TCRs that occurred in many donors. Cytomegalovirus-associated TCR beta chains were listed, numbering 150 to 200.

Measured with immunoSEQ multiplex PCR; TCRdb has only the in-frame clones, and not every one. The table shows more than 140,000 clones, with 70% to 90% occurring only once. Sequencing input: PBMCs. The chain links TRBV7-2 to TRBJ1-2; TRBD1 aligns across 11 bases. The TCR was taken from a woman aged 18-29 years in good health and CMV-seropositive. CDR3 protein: CASVPGQGVFYGYTF. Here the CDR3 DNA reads TGTGCCAGCGTTCCGGGACAGGGGGTATTCTATGGCTACACCTTC.